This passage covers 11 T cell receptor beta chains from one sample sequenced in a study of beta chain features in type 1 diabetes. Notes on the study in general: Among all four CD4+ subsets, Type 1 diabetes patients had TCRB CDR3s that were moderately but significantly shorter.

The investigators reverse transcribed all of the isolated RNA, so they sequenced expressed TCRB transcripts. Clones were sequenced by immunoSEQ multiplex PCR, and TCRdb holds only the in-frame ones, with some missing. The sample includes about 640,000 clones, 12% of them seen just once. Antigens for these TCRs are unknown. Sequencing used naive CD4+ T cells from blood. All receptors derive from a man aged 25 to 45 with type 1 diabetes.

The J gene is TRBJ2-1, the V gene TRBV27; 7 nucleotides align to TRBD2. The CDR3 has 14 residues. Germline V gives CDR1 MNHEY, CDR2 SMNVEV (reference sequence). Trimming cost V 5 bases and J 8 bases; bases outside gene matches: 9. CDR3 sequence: CASSRGRLAYEQFF. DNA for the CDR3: TGTGCCAGCAGTAGGGGTAGACTAGCCTATGAGCAGTTCTTC.

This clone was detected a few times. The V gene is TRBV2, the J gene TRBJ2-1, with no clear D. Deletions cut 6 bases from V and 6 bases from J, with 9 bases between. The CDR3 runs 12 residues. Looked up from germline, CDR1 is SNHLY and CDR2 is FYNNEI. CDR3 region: CASRGNFNEQFF. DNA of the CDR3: TGTGCCAGCAGGGGTAATTTCAATGAGCAGTTCTTC.

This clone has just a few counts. The CDR3 loop reads CASSLPGRWGDTQYF. CDR3 bases: TGTGCCAGCAGCTTACCGGGCCGCTGGGGAGATACGCAGTATTTT. V and J are TRBV7-8 and TRBJ2-3; no clear D gene. From germline, CDR1 is SGHVS and CDR2 FQNEAQ. V lost 2 bases to trimming and J lost 5 bases, with 14 bases between them. This CDR3 has 15 amino acids.

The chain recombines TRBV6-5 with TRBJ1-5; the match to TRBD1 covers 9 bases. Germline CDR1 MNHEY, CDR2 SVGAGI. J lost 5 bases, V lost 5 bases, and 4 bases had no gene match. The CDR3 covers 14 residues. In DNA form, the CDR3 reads TGTGCCAGCAGTACCCGGGACAGGGATCAGCCCCAGCATTTT. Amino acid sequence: CASSTRDRDQPQHF.

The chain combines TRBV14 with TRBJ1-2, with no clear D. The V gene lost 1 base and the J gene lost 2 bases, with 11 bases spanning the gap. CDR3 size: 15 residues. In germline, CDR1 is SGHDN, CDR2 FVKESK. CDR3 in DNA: TGTGCCAGCAGCCAAGTGGCAGAAAGAAACTATGGCTACACCTTC. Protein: CASSQVAERNYGYTF.

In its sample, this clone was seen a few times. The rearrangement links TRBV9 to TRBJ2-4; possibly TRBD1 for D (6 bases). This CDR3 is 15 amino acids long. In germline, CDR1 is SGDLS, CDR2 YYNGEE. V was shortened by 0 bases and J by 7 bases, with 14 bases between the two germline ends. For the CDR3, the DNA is TGTGCCAGCAGCGTAGCTCCGACAGGCGATAACATTCAGTACTTC. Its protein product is CASSVAPTGDNIQYF.

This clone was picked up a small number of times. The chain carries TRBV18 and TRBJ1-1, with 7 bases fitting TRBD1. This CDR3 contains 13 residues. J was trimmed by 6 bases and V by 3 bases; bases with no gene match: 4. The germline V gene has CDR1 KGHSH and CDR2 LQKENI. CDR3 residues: CASSPTGDPEAFF. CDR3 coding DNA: TGTGCCAGCTCACCTACAGGGGACCCTGAAGCTTTCTTT.

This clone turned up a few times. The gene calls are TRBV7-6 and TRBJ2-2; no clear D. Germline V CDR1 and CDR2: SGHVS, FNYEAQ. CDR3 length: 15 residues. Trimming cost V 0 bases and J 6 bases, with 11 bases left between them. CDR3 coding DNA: TGTGCCAGCAGCTTAGCTCCCGACCCGTCCGGGGAGCTGTTTTTT. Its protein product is CASSLAPDPSGELFF.

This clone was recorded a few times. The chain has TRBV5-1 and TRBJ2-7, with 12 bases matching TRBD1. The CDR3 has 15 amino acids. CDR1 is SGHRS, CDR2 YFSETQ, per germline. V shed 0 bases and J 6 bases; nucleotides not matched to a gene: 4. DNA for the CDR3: TGCGCCAGCAGCTTGGCCGGGACAGGGGGCGTCGAGCAGTACTTC. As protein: CASSLAGTGGVEQYF.

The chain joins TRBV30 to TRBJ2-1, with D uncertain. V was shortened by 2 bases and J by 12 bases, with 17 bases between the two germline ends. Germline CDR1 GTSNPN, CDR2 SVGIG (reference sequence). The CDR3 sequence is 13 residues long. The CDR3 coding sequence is TGTGCCTGGAGTCTTTCAGGTCTGGGGTTGCAGTTCTTC. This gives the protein CAWSLSGLGLQFF.

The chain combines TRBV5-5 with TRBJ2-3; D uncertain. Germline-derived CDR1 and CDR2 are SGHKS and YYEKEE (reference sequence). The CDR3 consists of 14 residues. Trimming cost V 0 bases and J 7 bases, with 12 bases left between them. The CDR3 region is CASSLGQETYTQYF. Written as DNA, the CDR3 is TGTGCCAGCAGCTTGGGGCAGGAAACCTATACGCAGTATTTT. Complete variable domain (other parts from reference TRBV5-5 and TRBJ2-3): DAGVTQSPTHLIKTRGQQVTLRCSPISGHKSVSWYQQVLGQGPQFIFQYYEKEERGRGNFPDRFSARQFPNYSSELNVNALLLGDSALYLCASSLGQETYTQYFGPGTRLTVL.